The clone carrying this T cell receptor (beta chain) was recorded at least ten times. The PBMCs had their origin in 7.5 to 10 ml of fresh peripheral blood. This entry belongs to a study of T cells in Graves' hyperthyroidism and ophthalmopathy. J gave up 1 base and V 3 bases, and 6 bases lay outside the gene matches. The CDR3 consists of 18 residues. Germline V gene data show CDR1 as SNHLY and CDR2 as FYNNEI. The TCR beta CDR3 regions underwent amplification using RNA transcripts as the source. During a first-round RT-PCR of the TCR CDR3, the HTBI primer set was used. One entry per CDR3 protein results from TCRdb running MiXCR on the multiplex PCR reads. The table lists around 690,000 distinct CDR3 sequences, 15% to 20% of them singletons.

This TCR was recovered from a man aged 50 to 60 with Graves' hyperthyroidism. V and J are TRBV2 and TRBJ2-7, with 16 bases fitting TRBD2. Specimen: blood. CDR3 protein: CASSENSGLAGGSYEQYF. In DNA, the CDR3 is TGTGCCAGCAGTGAGAATTCGGGACTAGCGGGAGGGTCCTACGAGCAGTACTTC.